This TCR beta chain was identified in a study of T cells after yellow fever vaccination (dated by TCRdb to the late 2010s). Broadly, across the study: The SMART-Seq v4 Ultra Low Input RNA kit was used to prepare libraries from fractions with low cell numbers. To track T-cell clones before and after primary and booster YFV17D yellow fever vaccination, bulk TCR alpha and beta repertoires were sequenced longitudinally. Two healthy male donors, one aged 18 to 30 and one aged 30 to 40 years, made up the cohort. Blood was collected at multiple timepoints before and after primary and secondary immunization, and bulk PBMC replicates and cell subsets were isolated.

Sequencing was carried out with an Illumina NovaSeq 6000. TCR cDNA was synthesized by 5'RACE template switching, through which a universal primer site and unique molecular identifiers were introduced. Priming for cDNA synthesis came from both the TCR alpha and TCR beta constant segments. Libraries were amplified in two PCR steps, with sample barcodes and sequencing adapters added in the second step. Sequencing of libraries was performed on Illumina HiSeq 2500 (2x100 bp) or NovaSeq (2x150 bp). The study's own analysis went as follows. MIGEC handled demultiplexing of reads and collapsing into UMI consensus sequences, while MiXCR performed V(D)J alignment. Using edgeR on replicate PBMC samples, clonotypes were called vaccine-responding if FDR was below 0.01 and the log2 fold change was above 5 up to day 15. Each bulk clonotype was labeled CD4 or CD8 based on which sequenced repertoire, CD4 or CD8, contained the clonotype at higher abundance. Using fastp trimming at Q25 and MiXCR clonotype assembly, TCRdb reanalyzed the public sequencing data and kept in-frame beta chains. Entries that share a CDR3 protein sequence are merged under the most common genes and DNA. The V and J calls were not made by the authors but by TCRdb's processing. In this sample the table shows hundreds of thousands of distinct CDR3 sequences, approximately 4% of which occur a single time. The leading ten clones occupy around 24% of the sample.

Here is what the overall study found, with its caveats: Computational filtering was needed because FACS-sorted repertoires could contain abundant contaminating clonotypes from the bulk population. After the booster, most of the clones that had expanded following primary vaccination were detected again (almost 98% of CD4 and 80% to 90% of CD8), which suggests that memory was broadly maintained. Compared with the primary T-cell response, the secondary T-cell response was weaker but faster, peaking on day 5 rather than day 15. A small fraction of clonotypes showed up in both the CD4 and CD8 compartments, probably as a result of convergent recombination. The study included only a couple of donors, which limits how far the findings can be generalized.

For CDR1 and CDR2, the germline V gene (reference sequence) lists SEHNR and FQNEAQ. From V the trimming removes 1 base and from J it removes 2 bases, while the gene matches leave 2 bases of the junction unaccounted for. Taken from cysteine to phenylalanine, the CDR3 has 15 residues. The sequence is cut down to CDR3 DNA, 45 bases in frame from base 1. The treatment or condition label, read with the paper, signifies: live attenuated yellow fever vaccine strain. At every blood-draw timepoint, two biological replicates of bulk PBMCs were collected. A standard Ficoll-Paque protocol was used to isolate PBMCs from peripheral blood. RNA was extracted with TriZol from bulk PBMCs, CD4 and CD8 fractions, and dextramer-positive and dextramer-negative fractions. This clonotype was detected ten times or more. Its antigen has not been determined. No clone much larger than this one lies a single base away; base qualities are absent.

Sequenced material: PBMCs, taken 5 days after the yellow fever booster vaccination. This TCR came from a man in his late teens or twenties who received the YFV17D yellow fever vaccine. The chain links TRBV7-9 with TRBJ2-5, with TRBD2 matching 9 junction bases. The CDR3 is CASSLVLAGQETQYF. The DNA is as follows: TGTGCCAGCAGCTTAGTCCTAGCGGGGCAAGAGACCCAGTACTTC.